This TCR beta chain was observed in a study of T cell responses to AZD1222 COVID-19 vaccine. Points from the study as a whole: Just 5 to 7 people given AZD1222 tested seropositive at baseline.

This CDR3 region has 17 residues. TCRdb's table, derived via immunoSEQ multiplex PCR, lists solely in-frame clones and lacks some. The table shows roughly 150,000 clones, with 80% to 95% occurring only once. Note on this clone: Its antigen remains unknown.

This receptor was taken from an adult in good health. The rearrangement joins TRBV21-1 to TRBJ1-6. TRBV21-1 is tagged as a pseudogene. The sample was peripheral blood, taken on day 0 of AZD1222 vaccination. CDR3 protein: CASSKAFLSSYNSPLHF. The CDR3 nucleotides are TGTGCCAGCAGCAAAGCCTTTCTTAGCTCCTATAATTCACCCCTCCACTTT.